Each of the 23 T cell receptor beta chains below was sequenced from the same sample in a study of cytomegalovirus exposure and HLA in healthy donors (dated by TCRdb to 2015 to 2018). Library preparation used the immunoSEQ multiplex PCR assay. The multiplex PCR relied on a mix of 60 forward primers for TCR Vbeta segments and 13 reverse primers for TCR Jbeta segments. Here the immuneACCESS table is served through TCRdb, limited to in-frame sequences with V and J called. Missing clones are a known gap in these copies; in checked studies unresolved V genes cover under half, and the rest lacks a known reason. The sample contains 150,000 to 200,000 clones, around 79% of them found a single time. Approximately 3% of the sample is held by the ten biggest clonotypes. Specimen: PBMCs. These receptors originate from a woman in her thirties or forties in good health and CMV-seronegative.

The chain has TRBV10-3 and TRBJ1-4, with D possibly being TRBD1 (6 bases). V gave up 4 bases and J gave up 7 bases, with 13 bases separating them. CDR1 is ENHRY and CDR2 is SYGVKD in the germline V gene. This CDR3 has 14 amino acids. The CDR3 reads CAISGTDLGEKLFF. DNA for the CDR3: TGTGCCATCAGTGGGACAGATTTGGGTGAAAAACTGTTTTTT.

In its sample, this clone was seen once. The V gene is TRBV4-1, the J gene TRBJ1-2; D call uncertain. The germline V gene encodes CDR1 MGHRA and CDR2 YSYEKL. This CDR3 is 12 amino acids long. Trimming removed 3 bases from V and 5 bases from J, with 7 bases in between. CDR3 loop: CASSQRQYGYTF. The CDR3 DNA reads TGCGCCAGCAGCCAGCGGCAGTATGGCTACACCTTC.

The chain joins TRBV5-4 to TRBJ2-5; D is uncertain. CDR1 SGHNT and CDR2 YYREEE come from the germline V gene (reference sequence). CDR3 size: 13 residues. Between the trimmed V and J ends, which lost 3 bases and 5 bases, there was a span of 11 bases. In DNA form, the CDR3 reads TGTGCCAGCAGCTCCCCTCCCGGGGAGACCCAGTACTTC. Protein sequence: CASSSPPGETQYF.

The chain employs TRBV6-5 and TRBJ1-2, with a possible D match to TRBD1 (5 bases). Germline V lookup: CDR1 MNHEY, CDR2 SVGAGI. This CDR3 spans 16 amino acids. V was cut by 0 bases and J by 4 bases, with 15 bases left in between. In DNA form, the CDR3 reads TGTGCCAGCAGTTACTCGAATCAGGGCCTATCCTATGGCTACACCTTC. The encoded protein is CASSYSNQGLSYGYTF.

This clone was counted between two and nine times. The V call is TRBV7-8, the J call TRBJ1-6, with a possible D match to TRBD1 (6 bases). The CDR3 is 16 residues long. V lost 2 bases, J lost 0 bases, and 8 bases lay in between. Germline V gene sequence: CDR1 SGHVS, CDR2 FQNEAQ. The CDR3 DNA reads TGTGCCAGCAGCTTACAGGGGAGCTCCTATAATTCACCCCTCCACTTT. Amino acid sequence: CASSLQGSSYNSPLHF.

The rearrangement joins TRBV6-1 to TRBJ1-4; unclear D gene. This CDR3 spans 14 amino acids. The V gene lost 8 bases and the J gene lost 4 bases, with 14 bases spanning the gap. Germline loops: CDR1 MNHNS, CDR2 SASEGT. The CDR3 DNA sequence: TGTGCCAGCGGTAAAGGAGATGGTAATGAAAAACTGTTTTTT. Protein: CASGKGDGNEKLFF.

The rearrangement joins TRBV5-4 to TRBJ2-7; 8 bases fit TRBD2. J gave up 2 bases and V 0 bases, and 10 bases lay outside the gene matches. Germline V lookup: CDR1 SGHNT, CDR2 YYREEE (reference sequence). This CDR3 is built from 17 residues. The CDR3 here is CASSLGGGSGGTYEQYF. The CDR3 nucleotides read TGTGCCAGCAGCTTGGGGGGGGGAAGCGGGGGCACCTACGAGCAGTACTTC.

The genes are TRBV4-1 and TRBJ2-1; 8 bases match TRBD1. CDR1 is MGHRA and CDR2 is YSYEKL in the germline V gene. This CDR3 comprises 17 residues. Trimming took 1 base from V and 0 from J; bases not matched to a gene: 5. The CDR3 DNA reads TGCGCCAGCAGCCAAGCATGGACAGGGCCCTCCTACAATGAGCAGTTCTTC. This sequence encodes CASSQAWTGPSYNEQFF.

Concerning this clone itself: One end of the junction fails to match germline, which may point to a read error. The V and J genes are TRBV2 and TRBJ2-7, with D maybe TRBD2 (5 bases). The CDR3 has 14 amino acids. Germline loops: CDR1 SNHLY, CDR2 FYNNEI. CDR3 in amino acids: CASSEGTLFESLVF. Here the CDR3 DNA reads TGTGCCAGCAGTGAAGGGACCTTATTTGAATCACTAGTATTC.

The CDR3 sequence is CASRQDLNTEAFF. CDR3 DNA sequence: TGTGCCAGTCGACAGGACTTGAACACTGAAGCTTTCTTT. This chain connects TRBV2 to TRBJ1-1, with D tentatively TRBD1 (6 bases). Deletions cut 9 bases from V and 0 bases from J, with 11 bases between. The V gene's germline CDR1 is SNHLY and CDR2 FYNNEI. The CDR3 contains 13 residues.

In DNA, the CDR3 is TGTGCCAGCACCCTTCCGGGACAGGTTTCCTATGGCTACACCTTC. Protein sequence: CASTLPGQVSYGYTF. The V and J genes are TRBV28 and TRBJ1-2; TRBD1 matches at 8 bases. The CDR3 is 15 residues long. Germline V gives CDR1 MDHEN, CDR2 SYDVKM. The trim removed 7 bases at V and 4 bases at J, leaving 11 bases unmatched.

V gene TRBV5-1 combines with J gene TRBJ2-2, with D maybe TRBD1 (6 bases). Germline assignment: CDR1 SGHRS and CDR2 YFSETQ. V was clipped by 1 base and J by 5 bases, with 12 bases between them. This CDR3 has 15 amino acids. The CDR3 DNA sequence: TGCGCCAGCAGCTTGATGGACAGTTATACCGGGGAGCTGTTTTTT. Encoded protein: CASSLMDSYTGELFF.

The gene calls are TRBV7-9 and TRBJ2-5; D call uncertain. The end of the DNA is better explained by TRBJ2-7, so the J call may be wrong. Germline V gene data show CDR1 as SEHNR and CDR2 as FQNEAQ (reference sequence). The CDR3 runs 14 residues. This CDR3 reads CASTPLSFPYEQYF. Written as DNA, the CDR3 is TGTGCCAGCACCCCGCTATCATTCCCCTACGAGCAGTACTTC.

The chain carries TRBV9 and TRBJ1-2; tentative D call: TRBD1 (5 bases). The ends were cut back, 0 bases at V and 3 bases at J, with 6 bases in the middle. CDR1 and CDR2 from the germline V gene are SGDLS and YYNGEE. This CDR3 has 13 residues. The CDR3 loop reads CASSVGGDYGYTF. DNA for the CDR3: TGTGCCAGCAGCGTAGGGGGGGACTATGGCTACACCTTC.

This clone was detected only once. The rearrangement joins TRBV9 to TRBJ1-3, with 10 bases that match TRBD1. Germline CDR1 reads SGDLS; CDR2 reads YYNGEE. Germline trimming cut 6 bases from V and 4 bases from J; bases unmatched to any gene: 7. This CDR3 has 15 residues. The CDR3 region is CASTRQGAEGNTIYF. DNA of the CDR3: TGTGCCAGCACACGACAGGGGGCGGAAGGAAACACCATATATTTT.

In DNA form, the CDR3 reads TGTGCCAGTAGTTCCCAATGGGGACAGGGTGGAGGCTACACCTTC. It yields the protein CASSSQWGQGGGYTF. The chain combines TRBV19 with TRBJ1-2, with 9 bases identical to TRBD1. Germline V gives CDR1 LNHDA, CDR2 SQIVND (reference sequence). The J segment lost 8 bases and the V segment lost 5 bases, leaving 12 bases of the junction unmatched. This CDR3 spans 15 amino acids.

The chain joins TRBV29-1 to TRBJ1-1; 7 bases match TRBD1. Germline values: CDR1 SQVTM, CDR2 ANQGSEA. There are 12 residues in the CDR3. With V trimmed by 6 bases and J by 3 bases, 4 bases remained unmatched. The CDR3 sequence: CSVVRGDTEAFF. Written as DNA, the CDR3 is TGCAGCGTCGTCAGGGGGGACACTGAAGCTTTCTTT. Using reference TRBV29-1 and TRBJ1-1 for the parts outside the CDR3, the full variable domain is SAVISQKPSRDICQRGTSLTIQCQVDSQVTMMFWYRQQPGQSLTLIATANQGSEATYESGFVIDKFPISRPNLTFSTLTVSNMSPEDSSIYLCSVVRGDTEAFFGQGTRLTVV.

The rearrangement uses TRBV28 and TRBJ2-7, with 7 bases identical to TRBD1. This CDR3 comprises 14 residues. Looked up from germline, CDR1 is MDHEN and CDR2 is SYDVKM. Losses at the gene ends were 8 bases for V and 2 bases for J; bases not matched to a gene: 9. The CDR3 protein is CASARQGHTYEQYF. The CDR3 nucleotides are TGTGCCAGCGCCCGACAGGGTCATACCTACGAGCAGTACTTC.

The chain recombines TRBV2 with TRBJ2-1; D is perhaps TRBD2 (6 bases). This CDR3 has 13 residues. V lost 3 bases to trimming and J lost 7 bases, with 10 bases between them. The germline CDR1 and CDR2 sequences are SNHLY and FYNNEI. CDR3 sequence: CASSDGGLNEQFF. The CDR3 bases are TGTGCCAGCAGTGATGGGGGGTTGAATGAGCAGTTCTTC.

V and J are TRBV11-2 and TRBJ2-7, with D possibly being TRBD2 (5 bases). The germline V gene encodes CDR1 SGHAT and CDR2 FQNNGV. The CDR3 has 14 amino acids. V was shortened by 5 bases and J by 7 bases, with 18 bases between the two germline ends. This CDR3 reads CASSLHAGVEEQYF. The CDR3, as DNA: TGTGCCAGCAGCCTCCACGCGGGTGTGGAGGAGCAGTACTTC.

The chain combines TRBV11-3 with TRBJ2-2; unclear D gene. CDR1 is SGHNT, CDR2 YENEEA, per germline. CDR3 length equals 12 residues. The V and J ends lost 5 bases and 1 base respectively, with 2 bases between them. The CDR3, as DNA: TGTGCCAGCAGCCAGAACACCGGGGAGCTGTTTTTT. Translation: CASSQNTGELFF.

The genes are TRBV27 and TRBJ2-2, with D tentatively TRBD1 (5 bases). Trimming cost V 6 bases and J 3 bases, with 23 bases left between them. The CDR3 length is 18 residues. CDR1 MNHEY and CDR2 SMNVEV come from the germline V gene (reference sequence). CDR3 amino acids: CASRGDRAASLYTGELFF. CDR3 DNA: TGTGCCAGCAGAGGGGATAGGGCAGCGTCCCTCTACACCGGGGAGCTGTTTTTT.

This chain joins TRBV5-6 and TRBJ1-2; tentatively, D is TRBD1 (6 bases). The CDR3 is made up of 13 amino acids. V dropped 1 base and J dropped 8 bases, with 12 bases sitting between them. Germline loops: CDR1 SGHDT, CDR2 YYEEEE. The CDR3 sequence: CASSLTGTGGYTF. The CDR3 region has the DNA TGTGCCAGCAGCTTGACAGGGACGGGAGGCTACACCTTC.